The 5 T cell receptor beta chains below all came from one sample that was sequenced in a study of cytotoxic CD8 clonotypes in ibrutinib-treated CLL. Sequencing used immunoSEQ multiplex PCR; TCRdb keeps in-frame clones, though not all of them. The profile shows roughly 200,000 clones, around three quarters of them singletons. The material sequenced was PBMCs, taken after 24 months of ibrutinib treatment. These receptor sequences come from a human donor with chronic lymphocytic leukemia.

This clone was counted only a few times. The CDR3 is CASSQDHLGDEQFF. CDR3 DNA sequence: TGTGCCAGCAGCCAAGATCATTTGGGCGATGAGCAGTTCTTC. V usage is TRBV4-2 and J usage is TRBJ2-1; D unclear. Per the germline V gene, CDR1 is LGHNA and CDR2 is YNFKEQ. The V end was cut by 0 bases, the J end by 8 bases, with 11 bases between. The CDR3 length is 14 residues.

This clone has a single count. The V and J genes are TRBV2 and TRBJ1-2; D not resolved. Germline V gene lookup returns CDR1 SNHLY and CDR2 FYNNEI. CDR3 size: 15 residues. V was pared by 1 base and J by 0 bases, with 9 bases between. The CDR3 reads CASSEGGYTNYGYTF. The CDR3 region has the DNA TGTGCCAGCAGTGAAGGTGGATACACTAACTATGGCTACACCTTC.

The gene calls are TRBV30 and TRBJ1-5, with D unresolved. Germline loops: CDR1 GTSNPN, CDR2 SVGIG (reference sequence). Trimming pared 0 bases from V and 3 bases from J, leaving 15 bases between. This CDR3 region has 16 residues. Here the CDR3 reads CAWSVRGIGDNQPQHF. The CDR3 DNA reads TGTGCCTGGAGTGTACGGGGAATCGGGGACAATCAGCCCCAGCATTTT.

In this sample, this clone turned up a few times. The chain joins TRBV7-9 to TRBJ2-5; 9 positions agree with TRBD1. The CDR3 consists of 14 residues. The V segment lost 10 bases and the J segment 10 bases; nucleotides outside the gene matches: 16. Looked up from germline, CDR1 is SEHNR and CDR2 is FQNEAQ (reference sequence). The CDR3 DNA is TGTGCCACCACGTACCGGGACAGGGATGATGGCCAGTACTTC. Protein product: CATTYRDRDDGQYF.

The chain employs TRBV5-6 and TRBJ2-5; tentative D call: TRBD1 (8 bases). The CDR3 totals 17 residues. Germline CDR1 reads SGHDT; CDR2 reads YYEEEE. The germline V and J ends were trimmed by 6 bases and 1 base, with 22 bases remaining between them. CDR3: CASTLTLTGEGQETQYF. DNA of the CDR3: TGTGCCAGCACCCTCACATTGACAGGGGAGGGCCAAGAGACCCAGTACTTC.